Following are 8 T cell receptor beta chains from one sample sequenced in a study of blood T cell repertoires in COVID-19. TCRdb's copy holds only in-frame clones and misses some; the assay was immunoSEQ multiplex PCR. Of over 250,000 clones in the sample, about 80% were seen once. Sequenced sample: peripheral blood. These TCRs come from a woman of 80 years or more with acute or convalescent COVID-19.

The chain couples TRBV5-1 to TRBJ2-7, with 7 bases lining up with TRBD1. The germline CDR1 and CDR2 sequences are SGHRS and YFSETQ. The trim removed 4 bases at V and 6 bases at J, leaving 13 bases unmatched. This CDR3 contains 15 residues. CDR3 nucleotides: TGCGCCAGCAGCCCTGATCCGACAGGGAACGGCGAGCAGTACTTC. Protein: CASSPDPTGNGEQYF.

The rearrangement uses TRBV3-1 (or the pseudogene TRBV3-2) and TRBJ1-1; 7 bases match TRBD1. The CDR3 covers 13 residues. Germline lookup yields CDR1 LGHDT and CDR2 YNNKEL (reference sequence). V gave up 1 base and J gave up 10 bases; unmatched junction bases: 6. CDR3 loop: CASSQVKGARAFF. The CDR3 coding sequence is TGTGCCAGCAGCCAAGTGAAGGGGGCGAGAGCTTTCTTT.

The sample holds many counts of this clone. This chain uses TRBV13 with TRBJ2-1, with D unresolved. This CDR3 contains 15 residues. Trimming cost V 2 bases and J 4 bases, with 12 bases left between them. Germline-derived CDR1 and CDR2 are PRHDT and FYEKMQ (reference sequence). CDR3 nucleotide sequence: TGTGCCAGCAGCTTAAGCAATTTCATATACAATGAGCAGTTCTTC. Protein sequence: CASSLSNFIYNEQFF.

V gene TRBV6-5 combines with J gene TRBJ1-2; D gene ambiguous. Trimming took off 5 bases at V and 0 bases at J, with 10 bases between the two ends. The CDR3 totals 14 residues. Germline V gene sequence: CDR1 MNHEY, CDR2 SVGAGI. This CDR3 reads CASSPRPTNYGYTF. The CDR3, as DNA: TGTGCCAGCAGTCCCAGGCCCACTAACTATGGCTACACCTTC.

In this sample, this clone turned up once. The chain carries TRBV2 and TRBJ2-5; 10 bases map to TRBD2. Germline lookup yields CDR1 SNHLY and CDR2 FYNNEI. V shed 6 bases and J 4 bases; nucleotides not matched to a gene: 5. The CDR3 covers 14 residues. For the CDR3, the DNA is TGTGCCAGCAGCGGGACTAGCGTTCGAGAGACCCAGTACTTC. Its translation is CASSGTSVRETQYF.

The chain recombines TRBV24-1 with TRBJ1-6, with D perhaps TRBD1 (5 bases). The V gene lost 9 bases and the J gene lost 5 bases, with 13 bases spanning the gap. The CDR3 length is 14 residues. Germline assignment: CDR1 KGHDR and CDR2 SFDVKD. CDR3 in DNA: TGTGCCACCCAGGACAACCGGGATAATTCACCCCTCCACTTT. Its protein product is CATQDNRDNSPLHF.

At least ten counts were recorded for this clone. The rearrangement joins TRBV10-3 to TRBJ1-1, with TRBD1 identical over 8 bases. Trimming removed 6 bases from V and 4 bases from J; junction bases left unmatched: 10. There are 15 residues in the CDR3. Germline CDR1 reads ENHRY; CDR2 reads SYGVKD. The CDR3 sequence: CAIRLGRGRGTEAFF. The CDR3 coding sequence is TGTGCCATCAGACTGGGCAGGGGGCGTGGCACTGAAGCTTTCTTT.

The chain uses TRBV7-9 and TRBJ1-3; tentative D call: TRBD1 (5 bases). V shed 1 base and J shed 0 bases, with 13 bases lying between them. Germline V gives CDR1 SEHNR, CDR2 FQNEAQ (reference sequence). There are 17 residues in the CDR3. CDR3 loop: CASSLVQEELSGNTIYF. CDR3 DNA: TGTGCCAGCAGCTTAGTACAGGAAGAACTCTCTGGAAACACCATATATTTT.